This T cell receptor (beta chain) was identified during a study of T cell responses to AZD1222 COVID-19 vaccine. Generated by immunoSEQ multiplex PCR, the TCRdb table keeps only in-frame clones and is missing some. The sample lists 50,000 or so clones; 80% were seen once. From germline, CDR1 is SGHKS and CDR2 YYEKEE (reference sequence). The length of the CDR3 is 14 residues. V was trimmed by 2 bases and J by 0 bases, leaving 8 bases between them. This clone showed up just once. The sequence derives from an adult who received the AZD1222 COVID-19 vaccine. The chain has TRBV5-5 and TRBJ1-1; D call uncertain. Sequencing was performed on peripheral blood, taken 28 days after the second AZD1222 dose. The CDR3 protein is CASSFGSLNTEAFF. The CDR3 DNA reads TGTGCCAGCAGCTTTGGGAGTTTGAACACTGAAGCTTTCTTT.